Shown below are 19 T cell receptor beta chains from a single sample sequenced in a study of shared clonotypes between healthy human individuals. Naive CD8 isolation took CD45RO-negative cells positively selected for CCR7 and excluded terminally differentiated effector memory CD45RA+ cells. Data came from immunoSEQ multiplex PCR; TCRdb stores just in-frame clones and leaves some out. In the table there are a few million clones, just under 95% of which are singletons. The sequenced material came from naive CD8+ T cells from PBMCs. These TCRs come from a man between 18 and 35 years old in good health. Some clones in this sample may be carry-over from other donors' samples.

The CDR3 nucleotides read TGTGCCAGCAGCGTAGTGGCTACAGGGAAATCCTACGAGCAGTACTTC. Translation gives CASSVVATGKSYEQYF. The chain employs TRBV9 and TRBJ2-7; possible D gene TRBD1, 6 bases. The CDR3 is made up of 16 amino acids. The V end was cut by 0 bases, the J end by 1 base, with 14 bases between. From germline, CDR1 is SGDLS and CDR2 YYNGEE.

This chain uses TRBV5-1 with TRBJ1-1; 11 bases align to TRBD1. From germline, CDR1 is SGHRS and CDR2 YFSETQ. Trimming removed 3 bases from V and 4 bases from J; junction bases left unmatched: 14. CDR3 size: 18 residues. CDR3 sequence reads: CASSWWGQGGTRGTEAFF. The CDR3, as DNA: TGCGCCAGCAGCTGGTGGGGACAGGGGGGAACCCGGGGCACTGAAGCTTTCTTT.

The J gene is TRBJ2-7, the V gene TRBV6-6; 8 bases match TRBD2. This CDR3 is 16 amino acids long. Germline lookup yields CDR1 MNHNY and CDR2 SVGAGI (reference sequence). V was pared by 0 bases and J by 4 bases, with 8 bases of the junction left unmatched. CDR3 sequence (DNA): TGTGCCAGCAGTTACTCCCCGACTAGCGACTATTACGAGCAGTACTTC. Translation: CASSYSPTSDYYEQYF.

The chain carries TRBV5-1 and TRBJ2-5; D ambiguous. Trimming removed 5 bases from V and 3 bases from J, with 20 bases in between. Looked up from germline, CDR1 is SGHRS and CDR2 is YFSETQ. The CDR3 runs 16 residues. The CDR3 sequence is CASSIGLWTTEETQYF. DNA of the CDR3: TGCGCCAGCAGTATTGGTCTCTGGACCACGGAAGAGACCCAGTACTTC. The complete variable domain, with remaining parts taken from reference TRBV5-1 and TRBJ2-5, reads KAGVTQTPRYLIKTRGQQVTLSCSPISGHRSVSWYQQTPGQGLQFLFEYFSETQRNKGNFPGRFSGRQFSNSRSEMNVSTLELGDSALYLCASSIGLWTTEETQYFGPGTRLLVL.

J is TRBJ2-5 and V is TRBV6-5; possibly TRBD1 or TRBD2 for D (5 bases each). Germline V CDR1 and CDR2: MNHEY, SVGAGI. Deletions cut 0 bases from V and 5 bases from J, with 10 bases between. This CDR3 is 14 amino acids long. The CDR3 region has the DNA TGTGCCAGCAGTTACTCCGGGACCTCGGAGACCCAGTACTTC. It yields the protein CASSYSGTSETQYF.

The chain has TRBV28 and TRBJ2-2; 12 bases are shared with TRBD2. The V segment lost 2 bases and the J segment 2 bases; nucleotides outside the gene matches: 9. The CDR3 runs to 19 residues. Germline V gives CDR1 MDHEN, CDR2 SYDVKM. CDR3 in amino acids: CASSLGLAGLGFNTGELFF. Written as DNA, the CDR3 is TGTGCCAGCAGTTTAGGACTAGCGGGATTAGGTTTTAACACCGGGGAGCTGTTTTTT.

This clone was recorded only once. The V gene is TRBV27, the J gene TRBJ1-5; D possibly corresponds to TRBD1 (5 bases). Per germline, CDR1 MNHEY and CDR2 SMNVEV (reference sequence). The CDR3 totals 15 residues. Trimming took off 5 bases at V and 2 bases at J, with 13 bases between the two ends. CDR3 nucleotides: TGTGCCAGCAGTCCAGCGGGGACGGGCAATCAGCCCCAGCATTTT. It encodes CASSPAGTGNQPQHF.

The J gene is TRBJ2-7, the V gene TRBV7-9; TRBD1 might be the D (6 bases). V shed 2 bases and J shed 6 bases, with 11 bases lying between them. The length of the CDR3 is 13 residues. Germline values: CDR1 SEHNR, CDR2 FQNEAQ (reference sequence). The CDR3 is CASSLLDSPEQYF. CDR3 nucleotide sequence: TGTGCCAGCAGCTTATTGGACAGTCCCGAGCAGTACTTC.

This CDR3 is CASSYGTDGNTEAFF. Here the CDR3 DNA reads TGTGCCAGCAGTTATGGGACAGATGGGAACACTGAAGCTTTCTTT. This chain links TRBV6-6 with TRBJ1-1, with 7 bases matching TRBD1. The CDR3 has 15 amino acids. Germline trimming cut 3 bases from V and 1 base from J; bases unmatched to any gene: 5. The germline CDR1 and CDR2 sequences are MNHNY and SVGAGI (reference sequence).

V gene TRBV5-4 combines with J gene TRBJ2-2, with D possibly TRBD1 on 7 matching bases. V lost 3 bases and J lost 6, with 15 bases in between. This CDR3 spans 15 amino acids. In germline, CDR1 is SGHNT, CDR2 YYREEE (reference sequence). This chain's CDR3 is CASSWGDRRPGELFF. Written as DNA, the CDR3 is TGTGCCAGCAGCTGGGGGGACAGAAGGCCCGGGGAGCTGTTTTTT.

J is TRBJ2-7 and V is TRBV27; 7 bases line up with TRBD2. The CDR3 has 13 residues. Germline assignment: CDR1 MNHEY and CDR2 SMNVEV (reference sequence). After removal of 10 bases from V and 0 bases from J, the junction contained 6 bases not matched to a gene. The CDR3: CATLSGDSYEQYF. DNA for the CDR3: TGTGCCACCCTGAGCGGGGACTCCTACGAGCAGTACTTC.

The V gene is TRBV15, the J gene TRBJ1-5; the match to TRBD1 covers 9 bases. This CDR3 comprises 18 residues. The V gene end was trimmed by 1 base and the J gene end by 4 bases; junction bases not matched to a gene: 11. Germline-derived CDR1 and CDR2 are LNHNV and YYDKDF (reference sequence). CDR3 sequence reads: CATSRGLGTGQLNQPQHF. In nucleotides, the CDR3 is TGTGCCACCAGCAGAGGCTTGGGGACAGGGCAGCTTAATCAGCCCCAGCATTTT.

CDR3 loop: CATSGRQDILDYGYTF. The CDR3 DNA reads as TGTGCCACCAGCGGGAGGCAGGACATTTTGGACTATGGCTACACCTTC. The V call is TRBV15, the J call TRBJ1-2, with D tentatively TRBD1 (5 bases). Trimming stripped 5 bases from V and 3 bases from J, with 19 bases between. CDR1 is LNHNV and CDR2 is YYDKDF in the germline V gene (reference sequence). The CDR3 runs to 16 residues.

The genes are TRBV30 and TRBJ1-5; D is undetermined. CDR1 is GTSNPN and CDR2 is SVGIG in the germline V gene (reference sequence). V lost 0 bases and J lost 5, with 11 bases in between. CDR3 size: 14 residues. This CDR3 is CAWSVRLADQPQHF. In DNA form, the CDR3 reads TGTGCCTGGAGTGTACGTCTCGCAGATCAGCCCCAGCATTTT.

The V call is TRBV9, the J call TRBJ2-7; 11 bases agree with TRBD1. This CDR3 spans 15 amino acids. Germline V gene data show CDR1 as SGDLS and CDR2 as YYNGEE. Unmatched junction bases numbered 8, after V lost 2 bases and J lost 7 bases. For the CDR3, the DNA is TGTGCCAGCAGCGTCGCGTTGGGACAGGGGGAAGAGCAGTACTTC. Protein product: CASSVALGQGEEQYF.

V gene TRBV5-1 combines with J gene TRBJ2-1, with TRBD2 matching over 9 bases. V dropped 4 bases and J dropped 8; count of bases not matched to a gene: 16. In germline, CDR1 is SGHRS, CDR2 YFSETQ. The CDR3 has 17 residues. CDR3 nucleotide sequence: TGCGCCAGCAGCCCAAAACAGGGACTAGCATTTATCGATGAGCAGTTCTTC. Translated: CASSPKQGLAFIDEQFF.

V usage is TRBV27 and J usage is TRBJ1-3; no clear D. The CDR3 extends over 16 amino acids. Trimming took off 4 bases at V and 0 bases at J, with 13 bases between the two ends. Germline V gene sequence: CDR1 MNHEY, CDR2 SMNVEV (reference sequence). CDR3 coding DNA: TGTGCCAGCAGTTCCCGGGCAGCCGGCTCTGGAAACACCATATATTTT. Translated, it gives CASSSRAAGSGNTIYF.

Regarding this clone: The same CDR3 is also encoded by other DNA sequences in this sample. CDR3 in amino acids: CASSVDGTDTQYF. The CDR3 DNA is TGTGCCAGCAGCGTAGATGGCACAGATACGCAGTATTTT. The rearrangement joins TRBV9 to TRBJ2-3; D is ambiguous. Trimming removed 0 bases at V and 1 base at J, with 3 bases between. This CDR3 is built from 13 residues. Germline CDR1 reads SGDLS; CDR2 reads YYNGEE.

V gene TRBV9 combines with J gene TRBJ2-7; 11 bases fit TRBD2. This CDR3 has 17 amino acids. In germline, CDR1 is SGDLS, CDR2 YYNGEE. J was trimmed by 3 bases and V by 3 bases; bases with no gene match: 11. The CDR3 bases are TGTGCCAGCAGCGCCTACCCCGGGACTAGCGGAGACTACGAGCAGTACTTC. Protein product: CASSAYPGTSGDYEQYF.